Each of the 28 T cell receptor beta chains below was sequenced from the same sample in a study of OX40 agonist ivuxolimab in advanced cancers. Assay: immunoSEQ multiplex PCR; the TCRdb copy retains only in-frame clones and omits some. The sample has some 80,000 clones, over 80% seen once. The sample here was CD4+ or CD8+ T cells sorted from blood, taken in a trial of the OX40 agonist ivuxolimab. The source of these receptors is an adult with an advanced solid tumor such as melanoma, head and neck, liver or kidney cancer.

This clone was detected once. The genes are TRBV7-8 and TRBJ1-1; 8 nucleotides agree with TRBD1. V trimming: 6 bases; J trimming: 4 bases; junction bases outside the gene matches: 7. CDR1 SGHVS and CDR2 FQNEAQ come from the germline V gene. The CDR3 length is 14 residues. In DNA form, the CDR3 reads TGTGCCAGCAGTTCGGACAGGGTAATCACTGAAGCTTTCTTT. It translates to CASSSDRVITEAFF.

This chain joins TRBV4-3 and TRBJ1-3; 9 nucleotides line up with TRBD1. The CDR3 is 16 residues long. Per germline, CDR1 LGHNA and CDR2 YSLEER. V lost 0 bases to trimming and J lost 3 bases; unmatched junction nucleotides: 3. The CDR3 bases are TGCGCCAGCAGCCAAGATTGGGACAGGGATGGAAACACCATATATTTT. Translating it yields CASSQDWDRDGNTIYF.

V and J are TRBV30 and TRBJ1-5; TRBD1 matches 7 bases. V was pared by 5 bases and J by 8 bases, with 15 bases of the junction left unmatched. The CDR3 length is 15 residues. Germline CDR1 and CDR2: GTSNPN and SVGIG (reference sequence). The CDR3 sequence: CAWEKQGVGLKPQHF. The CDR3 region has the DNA TGTGCCTGGGAAAAGCAGGGGGTGGGCTTGAAGCCCCAGCATTTT.

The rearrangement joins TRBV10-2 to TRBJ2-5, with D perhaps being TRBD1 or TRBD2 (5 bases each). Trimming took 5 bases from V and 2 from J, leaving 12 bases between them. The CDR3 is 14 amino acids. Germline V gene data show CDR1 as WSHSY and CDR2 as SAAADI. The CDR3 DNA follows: TGCGCCAGCAGTCACCCAGGGAGACAAGAGACCCAGTACTTC. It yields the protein CASSHPGRQETQYF.

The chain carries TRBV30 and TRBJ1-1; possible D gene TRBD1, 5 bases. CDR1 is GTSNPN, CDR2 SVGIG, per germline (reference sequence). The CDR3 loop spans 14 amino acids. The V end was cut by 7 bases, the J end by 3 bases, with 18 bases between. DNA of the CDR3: TGTGCCTTGAACGGGTGGGGCACCGACACTGAAGCTTTCTTT. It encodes CALNGWGTDTEAFF. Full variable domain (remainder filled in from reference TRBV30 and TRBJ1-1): SQTIHQWPATLVQPVGSPLSLECTVEGTSNPNLYWYRQAAGRGLQLLFYSVGIGQISSEVPQNLSASRPQDRQFILSSKKLLLSDSGFYLCALNGWGTDTEAFFGQGTRLTVV.

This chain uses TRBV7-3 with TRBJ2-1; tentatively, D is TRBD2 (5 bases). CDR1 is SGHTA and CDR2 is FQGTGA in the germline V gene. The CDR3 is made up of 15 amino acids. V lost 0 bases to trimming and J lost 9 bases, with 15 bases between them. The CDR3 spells CASSLTSPGSSEQFF. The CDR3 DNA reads TGTGCCAGCAGCTTAACGTCTCCGGGGAGCAGTGAGCAGTTCTTC.

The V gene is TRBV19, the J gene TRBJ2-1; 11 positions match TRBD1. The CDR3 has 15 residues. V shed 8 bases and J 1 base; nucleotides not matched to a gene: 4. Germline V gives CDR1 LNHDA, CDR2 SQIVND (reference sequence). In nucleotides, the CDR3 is TGTGCCAGTGGGACAGGGGGGACGTCCTACAATGAGCAGTTCTTC. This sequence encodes CASGTGGTSYNEQFF.

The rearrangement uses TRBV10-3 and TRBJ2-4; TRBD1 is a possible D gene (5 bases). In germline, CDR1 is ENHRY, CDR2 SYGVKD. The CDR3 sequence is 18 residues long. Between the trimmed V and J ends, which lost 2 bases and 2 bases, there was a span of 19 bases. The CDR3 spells CAISEQDTLFGTKNIQYF. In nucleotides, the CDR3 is TGTGCCATCAGTGAGCAGGACACTCTTTTTGGGACCAAAAACATTCAGTACTTC.

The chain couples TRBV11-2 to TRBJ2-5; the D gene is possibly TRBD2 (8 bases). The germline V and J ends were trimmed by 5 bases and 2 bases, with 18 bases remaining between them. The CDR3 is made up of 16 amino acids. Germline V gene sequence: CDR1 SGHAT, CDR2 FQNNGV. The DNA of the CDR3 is TGTGCCAGCAGCCCCGGGGGGGGACAGCGTCAAGAGACCCAGTACTTC. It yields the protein CASSPGGGQRQETQYF.

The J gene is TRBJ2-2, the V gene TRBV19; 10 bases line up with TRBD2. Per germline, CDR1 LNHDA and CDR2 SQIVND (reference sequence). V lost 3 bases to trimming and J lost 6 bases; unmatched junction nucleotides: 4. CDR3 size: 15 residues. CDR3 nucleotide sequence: TGTGCCAGTAGTATCCAAGCGGGGGGGCCCGGGGAGCTGTTTTTT. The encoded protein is CASSIQAGGPGELFF.

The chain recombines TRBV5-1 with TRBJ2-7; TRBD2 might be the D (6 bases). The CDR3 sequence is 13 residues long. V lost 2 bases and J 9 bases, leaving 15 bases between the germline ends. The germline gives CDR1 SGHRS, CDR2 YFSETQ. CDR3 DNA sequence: TGCGCCAGCAGCTTAGGAGGGAGTGGGGTGCAGTACTTC. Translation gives CASSLGGSGVQYF.

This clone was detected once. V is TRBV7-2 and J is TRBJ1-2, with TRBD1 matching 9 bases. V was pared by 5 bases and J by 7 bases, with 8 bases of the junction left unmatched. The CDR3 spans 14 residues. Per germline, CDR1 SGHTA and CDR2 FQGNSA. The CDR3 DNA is TGTGCCAGCAGCCCCCGGACAGGGGAAGCTGGCTACACCTTC. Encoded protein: CASSPRTGEAGYTF.

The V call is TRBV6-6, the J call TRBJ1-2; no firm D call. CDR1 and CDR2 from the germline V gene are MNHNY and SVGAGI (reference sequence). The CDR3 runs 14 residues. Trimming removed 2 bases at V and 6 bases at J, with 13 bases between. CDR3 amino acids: CASSYGRTSDGYTF. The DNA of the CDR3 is TGTGCCAGCAGTTACGGAAGGACGTCTGATGGCTACACCTTC.

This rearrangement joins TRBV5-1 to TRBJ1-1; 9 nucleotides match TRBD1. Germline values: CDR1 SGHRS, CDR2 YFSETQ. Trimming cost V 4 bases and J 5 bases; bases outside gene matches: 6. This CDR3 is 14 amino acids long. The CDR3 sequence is CASSRRTGETEAFF. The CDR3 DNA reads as TGCGCCAGCAGCCGGCGGACAGGGGAGACTGAAGCTTTCTTT.

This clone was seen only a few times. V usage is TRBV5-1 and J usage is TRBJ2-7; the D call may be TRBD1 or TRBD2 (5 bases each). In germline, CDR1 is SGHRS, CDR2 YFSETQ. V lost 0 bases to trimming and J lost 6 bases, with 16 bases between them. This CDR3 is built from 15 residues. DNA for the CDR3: TGCGCCAGCAGCTTGGCCCTTGGGGGTTATAGCGAGCAGTACTTC. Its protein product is CASSLALGGYSEQYF. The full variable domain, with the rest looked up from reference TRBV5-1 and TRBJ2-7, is KAGVTQTPRYLIKTRGQQVTLSCSPISGHRSVSWYQQTPGQGLQFLFEYFSETQRNKGNFPGRFSGRQFSNSRSEMNVSTLELGDSALYLCASSLALGGYSEQYFGPGTRLTVT.

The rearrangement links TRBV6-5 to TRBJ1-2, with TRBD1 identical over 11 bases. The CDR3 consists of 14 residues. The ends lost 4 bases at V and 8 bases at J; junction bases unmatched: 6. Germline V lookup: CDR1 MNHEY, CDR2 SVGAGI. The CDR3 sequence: CASSSGQGAGGYTF. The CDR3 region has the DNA TGTGCCAGCAGTTCAGGACAGGGGGCGGGAGGCTACACCTTC.

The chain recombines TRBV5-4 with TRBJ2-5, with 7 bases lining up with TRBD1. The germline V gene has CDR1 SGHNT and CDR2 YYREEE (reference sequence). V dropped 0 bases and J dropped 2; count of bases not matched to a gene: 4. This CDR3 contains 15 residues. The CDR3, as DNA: TGTGCCAGCAGCTTGGACCCGGGACAGCAAGAGACCCAGTACTTC. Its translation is CASSLDPGQQETQYF. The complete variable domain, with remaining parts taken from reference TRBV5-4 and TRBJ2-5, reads ETGVTQSPTHLIKTRGQQVTLRCSSQSGHNTVSWYQQALGQGPQFIFQYYREEENGRGNFPPRFSGLQFPNYSSELNVNALELDDSALYLCASSLDPGQQETQYFGPGTRLLVL.

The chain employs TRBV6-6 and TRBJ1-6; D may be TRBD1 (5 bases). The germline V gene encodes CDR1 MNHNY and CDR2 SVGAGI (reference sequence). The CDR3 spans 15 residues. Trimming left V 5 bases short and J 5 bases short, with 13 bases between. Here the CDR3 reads CASSPRGDHNSPLHF. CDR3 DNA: TGTGCCAGCAGTCCCCGGGGGGACCATAATTCACCCCTCCACTTT.

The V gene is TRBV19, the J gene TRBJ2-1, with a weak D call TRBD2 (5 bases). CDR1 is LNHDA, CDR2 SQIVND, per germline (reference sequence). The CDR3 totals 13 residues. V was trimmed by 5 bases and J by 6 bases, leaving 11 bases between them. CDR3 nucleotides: TGTGCCAGTAGTTACGGGGTTCGCAATGAGCAGTTCTTC. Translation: CASSYGVRNEQFF.

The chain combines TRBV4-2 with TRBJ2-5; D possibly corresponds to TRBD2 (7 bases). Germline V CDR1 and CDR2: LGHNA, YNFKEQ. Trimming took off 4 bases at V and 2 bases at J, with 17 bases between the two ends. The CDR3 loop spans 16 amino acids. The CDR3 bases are TGTGCCAGCAGCCTAACGGGGGGCCCCACTCAAGAGACCCAGTACTTC. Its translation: CASSLTGGPTQETQYF.

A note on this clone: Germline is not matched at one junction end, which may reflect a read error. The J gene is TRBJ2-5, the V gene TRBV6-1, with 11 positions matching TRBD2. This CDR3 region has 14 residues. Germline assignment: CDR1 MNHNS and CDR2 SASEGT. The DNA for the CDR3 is TGTGCCAGCAGACTAGCGGGAGTCCAAGCGACCCAGTACTTC. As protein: CASRLAGVQATQYF.

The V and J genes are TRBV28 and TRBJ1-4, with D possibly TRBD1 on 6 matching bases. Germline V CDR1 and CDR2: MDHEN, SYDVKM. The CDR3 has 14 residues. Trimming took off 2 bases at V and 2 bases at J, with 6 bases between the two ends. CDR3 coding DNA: TGTGCCAGCAGTTTAACAGGGACTAATGAAAAACTGTTTTTT. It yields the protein CASSLTGTNEKLFF. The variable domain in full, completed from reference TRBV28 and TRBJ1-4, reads DVKVTQSSRYLVKRTGEKVFLECVQDMDHENMFWYRQDPGLGLRLIYFSYDVKMKEKGDIPEGYSVSREKKERFSLILESASTNQTSMYLCASSLTGTNEKLFFGSGTQLSVL.

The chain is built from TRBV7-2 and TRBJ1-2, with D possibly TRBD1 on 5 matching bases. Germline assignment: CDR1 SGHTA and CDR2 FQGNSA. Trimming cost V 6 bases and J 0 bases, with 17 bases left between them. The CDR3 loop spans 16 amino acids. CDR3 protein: CASRANLVGANYGYTF. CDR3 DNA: TGTGCCAGCAGAGCCAACCTCGTAGGGGCTAACTATGGCTACACCTTC. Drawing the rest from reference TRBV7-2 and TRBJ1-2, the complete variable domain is GAGVSQSPSNKVTEKGKDVELRCDPISGHTALYWYRQSLGQGLEFLIYFQGNSAPDKSGLPSDRFSAERTGGSVSTLTIQRTQQEDSAVYLCASRANLVGANYGYTFGSGTRLTVV.

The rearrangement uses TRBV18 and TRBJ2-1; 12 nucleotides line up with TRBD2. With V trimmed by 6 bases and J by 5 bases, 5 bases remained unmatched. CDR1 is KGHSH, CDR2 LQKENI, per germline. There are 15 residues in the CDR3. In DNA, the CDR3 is TGTGCCAGCTCCCTCGGACTAGCGGGGAACAATGAGCAGTTCTTC. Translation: CASSLGLAGNNEQFF.

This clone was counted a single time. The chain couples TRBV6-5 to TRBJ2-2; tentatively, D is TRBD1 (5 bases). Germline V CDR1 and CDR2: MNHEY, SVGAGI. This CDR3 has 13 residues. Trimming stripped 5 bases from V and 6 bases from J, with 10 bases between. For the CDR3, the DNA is TGTGCCAGCAGTGACATGACAGCCGGGGAGCTGTTTTTT. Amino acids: CASSDMTAGELFF.

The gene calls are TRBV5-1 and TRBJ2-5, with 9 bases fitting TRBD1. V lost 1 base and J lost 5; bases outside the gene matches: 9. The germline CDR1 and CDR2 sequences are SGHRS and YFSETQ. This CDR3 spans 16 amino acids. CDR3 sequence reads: CASSLTSGTGMETQYF. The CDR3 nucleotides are TGCGCCAGCAGCTTGACTTCGGGGACAGGGATGGAGACCCAGTACTTC.

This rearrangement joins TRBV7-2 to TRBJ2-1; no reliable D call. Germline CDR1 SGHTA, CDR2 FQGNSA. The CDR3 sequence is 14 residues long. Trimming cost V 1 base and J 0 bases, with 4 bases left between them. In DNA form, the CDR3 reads TGTGCCAGCAGCTTAGGGAGCTCCTACAATGAGCAGTTCTTC. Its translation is CASSLGSSYNEQFF.

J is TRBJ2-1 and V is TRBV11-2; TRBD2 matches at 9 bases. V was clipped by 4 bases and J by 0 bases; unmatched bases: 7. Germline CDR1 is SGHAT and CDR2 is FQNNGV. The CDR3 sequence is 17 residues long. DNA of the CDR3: TGTGCCAGCAGCTCTCTAGCGGGATACAGCTCCTACAATGAGCAGTTCTTC. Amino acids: CASSSLAGYSSYNEQFF. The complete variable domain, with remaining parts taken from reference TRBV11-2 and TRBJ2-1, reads EAGVAQSPRYKIIEKRQSVAFWCNPISGHATLYWYQQILGQGPKLLIQFQNNGVVDDSQLPKDRFSAERLKGVDSTLKIQPAKLEDSAVYLCASSSLAGYSSYNEQFFGPGTRLTVL.